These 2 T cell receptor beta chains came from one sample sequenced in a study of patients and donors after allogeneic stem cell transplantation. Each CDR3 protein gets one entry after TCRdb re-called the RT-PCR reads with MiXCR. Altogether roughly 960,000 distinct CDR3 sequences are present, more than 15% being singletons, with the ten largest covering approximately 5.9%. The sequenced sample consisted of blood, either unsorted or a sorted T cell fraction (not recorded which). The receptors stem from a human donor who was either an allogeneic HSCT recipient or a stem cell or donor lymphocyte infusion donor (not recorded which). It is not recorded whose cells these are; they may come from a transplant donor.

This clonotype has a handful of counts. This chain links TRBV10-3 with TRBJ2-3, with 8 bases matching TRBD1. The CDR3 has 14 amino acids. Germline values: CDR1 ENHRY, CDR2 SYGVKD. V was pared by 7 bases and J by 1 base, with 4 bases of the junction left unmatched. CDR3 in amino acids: CAITPGGGTDTQYF. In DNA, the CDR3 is TGTGCCATCACTCCAGGGGGCGGCACAGATACGCAGTATTTT.

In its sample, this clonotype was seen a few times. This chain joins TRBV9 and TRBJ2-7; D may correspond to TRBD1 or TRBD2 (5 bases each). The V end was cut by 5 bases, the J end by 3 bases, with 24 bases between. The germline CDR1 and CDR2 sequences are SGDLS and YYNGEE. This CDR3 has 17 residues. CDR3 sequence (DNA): TGTGCCAGCAGTGCTCAGGGCGCGGGTAACTATCTCTACGAGCAGTACTTC. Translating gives CASSAQGAGNYLYEQYF.